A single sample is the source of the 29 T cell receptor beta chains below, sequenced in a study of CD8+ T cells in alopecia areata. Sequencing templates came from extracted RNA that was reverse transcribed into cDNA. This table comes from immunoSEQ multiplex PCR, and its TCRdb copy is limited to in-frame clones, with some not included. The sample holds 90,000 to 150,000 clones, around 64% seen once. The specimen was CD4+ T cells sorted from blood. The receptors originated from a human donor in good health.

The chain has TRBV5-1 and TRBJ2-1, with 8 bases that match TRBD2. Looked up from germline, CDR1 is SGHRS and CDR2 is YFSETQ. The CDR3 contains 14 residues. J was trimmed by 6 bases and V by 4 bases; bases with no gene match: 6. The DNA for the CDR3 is TGCGCCAGCAGCGACGGGGGGGCCCTCAATGAGCAGTTCTTC. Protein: CASSDGGALNEQFF.

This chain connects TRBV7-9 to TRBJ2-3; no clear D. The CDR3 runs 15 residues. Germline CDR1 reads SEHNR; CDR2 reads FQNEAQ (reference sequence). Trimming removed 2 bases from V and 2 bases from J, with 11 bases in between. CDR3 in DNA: TGTGCCAGCAGCTTACTCCAACTGAACACAGATACGCAGTATTTT. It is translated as CASSLLQLNTDTQYF. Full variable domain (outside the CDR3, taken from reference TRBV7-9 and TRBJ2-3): DTGVSQNPRHKITKRGQNVTFRCDPISEHNRLYWYRQTLGQGPEFLTYFQNEAQLEKSRLLSDRFSAERPKGSFSTLEIQRTEQGDSAMYLCASSLLQLNTDTQYFGPGTRLTVL.

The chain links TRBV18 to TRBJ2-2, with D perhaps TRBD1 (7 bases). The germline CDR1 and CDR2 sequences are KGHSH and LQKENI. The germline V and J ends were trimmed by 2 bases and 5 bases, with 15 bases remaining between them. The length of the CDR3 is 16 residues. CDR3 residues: CASSPRTTGETGELFF. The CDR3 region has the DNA TGTGCCAGCTCACCAAGGACTACAGGGGAGACCGGGGAGCTGTTTTTT.

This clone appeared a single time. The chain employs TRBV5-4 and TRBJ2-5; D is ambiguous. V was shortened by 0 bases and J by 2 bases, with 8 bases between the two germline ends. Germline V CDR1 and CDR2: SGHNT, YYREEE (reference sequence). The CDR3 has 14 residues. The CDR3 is CASSLGELQETQYF. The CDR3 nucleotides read TGTGCCAGCAGCTTGGGCGAACTACAAGAGACCCAGTACTTC.

The CDR3, as DNA: TGCGCCAGCAGCCAAGATCTCTCAGGGAGAGGAGGCTACACCTTC. Protein sequence: CASSQDLSGRGGYTF. The rearrangement uses TRBV4-1 and TRBJ1-2; tentative D call: TRBD1 (5 bases). Trimming took off 0 bases at V and 8 bases at J, with 16 bases between the two ends. Germline CDR1 is MGHRA and CDR2 is YSYEKL. The CDR3 is 15 residues long.

The CDR3 is CASSQDDSSYNEQFF. DNA of the CDR3: TGTGCCAGCAGCCAGGACGATAGCTCCTACAATGAGCAGTTCTTC. This chain links TRBV6-1 with TRBJ2-1; D is unclear. This CDR3 is built from 15 residues. The V end lost 6 bases, the J end lost 0 bases, and 12 bases lay between the germline ends. Per the germline V gene, CDR1 is MNHNS and CDR2 is SASEGT.

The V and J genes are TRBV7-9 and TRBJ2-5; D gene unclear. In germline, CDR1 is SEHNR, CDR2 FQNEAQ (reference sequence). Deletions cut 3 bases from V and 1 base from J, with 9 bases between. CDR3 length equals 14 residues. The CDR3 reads CASSLITAQETQYF. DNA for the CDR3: TGTGCCAGCAGCTTGATAACAGCCCAAGAGACCCAGTACTTC. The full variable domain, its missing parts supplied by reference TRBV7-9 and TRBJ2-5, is DTGVSQNPRHKITKRGQNVTFRCDPISEHNRLYWYRQTLGQGPEFLTYFQNEAQLEKSRLLSDRFSAERPKGSFSTLEIQRTEQGDSAMYLCASSLITAQETQYFGPGTRLLVL.

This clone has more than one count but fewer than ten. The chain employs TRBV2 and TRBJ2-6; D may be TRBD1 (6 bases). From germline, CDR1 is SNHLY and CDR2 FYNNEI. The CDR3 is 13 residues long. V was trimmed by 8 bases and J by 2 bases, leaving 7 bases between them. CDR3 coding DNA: TGTGCCAGCGAGGGGGCTGGGGCCAACGTCCTGACTTTC. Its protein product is CASEGAGANVLTF.

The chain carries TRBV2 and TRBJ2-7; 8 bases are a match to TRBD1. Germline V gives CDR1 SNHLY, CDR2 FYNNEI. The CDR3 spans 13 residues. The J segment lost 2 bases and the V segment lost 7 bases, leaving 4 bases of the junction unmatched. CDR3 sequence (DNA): TGTGCCAGCAATAACAGGGGGACCTACGAGCAGTACTTC. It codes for CASNNRGTYEQYF.

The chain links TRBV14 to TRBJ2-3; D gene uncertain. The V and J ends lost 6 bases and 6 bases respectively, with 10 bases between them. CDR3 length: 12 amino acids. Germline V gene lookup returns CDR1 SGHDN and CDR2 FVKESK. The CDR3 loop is CASSIHGDTQYF. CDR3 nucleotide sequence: TGTGCCAGCAGTATCCATGGGGATACGCAGTATTTT.

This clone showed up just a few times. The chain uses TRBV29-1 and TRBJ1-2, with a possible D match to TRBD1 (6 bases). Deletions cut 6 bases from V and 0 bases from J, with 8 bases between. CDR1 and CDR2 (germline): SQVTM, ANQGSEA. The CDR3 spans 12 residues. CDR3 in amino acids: CSVGTTNYGYTF. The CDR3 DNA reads TGCAGCGTCGGGACAACTAACTATGGCTACACCTTC.

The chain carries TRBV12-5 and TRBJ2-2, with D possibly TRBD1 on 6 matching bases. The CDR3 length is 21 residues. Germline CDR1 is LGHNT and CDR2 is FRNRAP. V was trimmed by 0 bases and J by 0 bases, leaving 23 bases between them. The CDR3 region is CASGLVPLQGLAKANTGELFF. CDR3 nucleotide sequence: TGTGCTAGTGGTTTGGTACCGTTACAGGGTTTAGCGAAGGCGAACACCGGGGAGCTGTTTTTT.

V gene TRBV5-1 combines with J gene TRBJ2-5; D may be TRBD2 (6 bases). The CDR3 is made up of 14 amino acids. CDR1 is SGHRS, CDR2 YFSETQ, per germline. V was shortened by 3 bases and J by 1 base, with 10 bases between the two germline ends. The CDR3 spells CASSWRDAQETQYF. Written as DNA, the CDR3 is TGCGCCAGCAGCTGGCGGGACGCCCAAGAGACCCAGTACTTC.

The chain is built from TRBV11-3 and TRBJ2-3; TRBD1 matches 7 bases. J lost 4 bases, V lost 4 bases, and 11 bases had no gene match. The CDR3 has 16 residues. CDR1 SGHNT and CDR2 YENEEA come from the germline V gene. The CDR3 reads CASSYRERGRADTQYF. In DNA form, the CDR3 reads TGTGCCAGCAGCTATAGGGAAAGGGGGCGTGCAGATACGCAGTATTTT.

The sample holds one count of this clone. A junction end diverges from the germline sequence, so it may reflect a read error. In nucleotides, the CDR3 is TGCGCCAGCAGGTTGGGACAGGGGGCTTTCGAGCAGTACTTC. The encoded protein is CASRLGQGAFEQYF. The chain joins TRBV5-1 to TRBJ2-7, with 12 bases fitting TRBD1. The CDR3 runs to 14 residues. Germline V lookup: CDR1 SGHRS, CDR2 YFSETQ.

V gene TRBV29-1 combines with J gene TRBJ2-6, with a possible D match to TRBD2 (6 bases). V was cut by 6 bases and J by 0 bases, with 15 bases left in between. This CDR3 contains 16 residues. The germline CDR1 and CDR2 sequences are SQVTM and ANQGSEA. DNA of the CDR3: TGCAGCGTCTCCCGGAGGGGAAGCTCTGGGGCCAACGTCCTGACTTTC. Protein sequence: CSVSRRGSSGANVLTF.

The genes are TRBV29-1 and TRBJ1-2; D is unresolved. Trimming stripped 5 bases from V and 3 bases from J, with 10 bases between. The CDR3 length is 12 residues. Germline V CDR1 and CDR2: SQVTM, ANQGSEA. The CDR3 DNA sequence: TGCAGCGTTTGGGAGGGCGACTATGGCTACACCTTC. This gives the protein CSVWEGDYGYTF.

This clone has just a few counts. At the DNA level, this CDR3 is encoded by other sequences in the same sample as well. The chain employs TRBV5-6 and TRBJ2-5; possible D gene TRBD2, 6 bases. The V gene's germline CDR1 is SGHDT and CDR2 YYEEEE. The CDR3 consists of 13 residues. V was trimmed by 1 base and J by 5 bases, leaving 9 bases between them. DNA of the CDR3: TGTGCCAGCAGCTTGACTGGGGGGGAGACCCAGTACTTC. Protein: CASSLTGGETQYF.

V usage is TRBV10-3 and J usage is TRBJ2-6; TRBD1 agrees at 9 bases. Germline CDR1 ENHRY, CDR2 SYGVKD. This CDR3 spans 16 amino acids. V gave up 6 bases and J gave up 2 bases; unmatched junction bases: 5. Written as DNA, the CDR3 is TGTGCCATCAGCCCGGGACAGGGCCCTGGGGCCAACGTCCTGACTTTC. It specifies CAISPGQGPGANVLTF.

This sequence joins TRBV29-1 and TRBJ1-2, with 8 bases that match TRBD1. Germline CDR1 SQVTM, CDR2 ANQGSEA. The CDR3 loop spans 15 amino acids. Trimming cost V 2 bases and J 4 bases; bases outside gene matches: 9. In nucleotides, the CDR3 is TGCAGCGTTGAACGTCACCCAGGGGGCAGCTATGGCTACACCTTC. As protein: CSVERHPGGSYGYTF.

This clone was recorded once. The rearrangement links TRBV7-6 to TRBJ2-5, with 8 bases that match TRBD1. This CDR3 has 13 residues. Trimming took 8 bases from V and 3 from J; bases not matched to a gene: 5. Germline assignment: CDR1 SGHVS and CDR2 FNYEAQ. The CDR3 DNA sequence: TGTGCCAGCTCGGACAGGGCAAAAGAGACCCAGTACTTC. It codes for CASSDRAKETQYF.

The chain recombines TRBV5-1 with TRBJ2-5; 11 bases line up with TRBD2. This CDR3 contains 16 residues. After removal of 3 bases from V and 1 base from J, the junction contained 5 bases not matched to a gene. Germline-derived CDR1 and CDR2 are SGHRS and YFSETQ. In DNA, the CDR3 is TGCGCCAGCAGCTCAGCCCTAGCGGGGGGCCAAGAGACCCAGTACTTC. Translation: CASSSALAGGQETQYF. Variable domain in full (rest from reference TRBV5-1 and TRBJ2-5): KAGVTQTPRYLIKTRGQQVTLSCSPISGHRSVSWYQQTPGQGLQFLFEYFSETQRNKGNFPGRFSGRQFSNSRSEMNVSTLELGDSALYLCASSSALAGGQETQYFGPGTRLLVL.

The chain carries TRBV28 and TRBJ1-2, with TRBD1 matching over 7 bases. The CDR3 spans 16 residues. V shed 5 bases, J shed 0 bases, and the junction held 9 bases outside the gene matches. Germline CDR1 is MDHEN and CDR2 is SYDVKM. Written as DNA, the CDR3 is TGTGCCAGCAGTCCCGCTAACAGGGGATCTAACTATGGCTACACCTTC. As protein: CASSPANRGSNYGYTF.

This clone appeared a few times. The CDR3 loop is CASSPDGEQPQHF. CDR3 nucleotides: TGTGCCAGCTCCCCCGATGGAGAGCAGCCCCAGCATTTT. This rearrangement joins TRBV18 to TRBJ1-5; D is undetermined. The V end lost 6 bases, the J end lost 7 bases, and 13 bases lay between the germline ends. This CDR3 is 13 amino acids long. Germline V gives CDR1 KGHSH, CDR2 LQKENI.

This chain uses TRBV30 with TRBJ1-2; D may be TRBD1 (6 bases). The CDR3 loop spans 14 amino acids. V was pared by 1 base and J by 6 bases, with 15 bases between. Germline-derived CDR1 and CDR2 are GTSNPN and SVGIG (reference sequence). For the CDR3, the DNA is TGTGCCTGGAGTGAGGGGGTCCCCCCCCATGGCTACACCTTC. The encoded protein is CAWSEGVPPHGYTF.

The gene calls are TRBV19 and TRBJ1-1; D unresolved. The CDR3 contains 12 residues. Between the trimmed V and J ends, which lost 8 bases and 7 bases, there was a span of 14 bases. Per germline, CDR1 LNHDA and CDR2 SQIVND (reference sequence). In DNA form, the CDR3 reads TGTGCCAGTGGCCCTTCATCAGTTGAAGCTTTCTTT. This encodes CASGPSSVEAFF.

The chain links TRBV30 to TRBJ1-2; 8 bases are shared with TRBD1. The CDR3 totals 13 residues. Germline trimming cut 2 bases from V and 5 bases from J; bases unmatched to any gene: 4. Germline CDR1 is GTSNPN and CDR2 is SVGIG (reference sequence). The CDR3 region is CAWSSGQGYGYTF. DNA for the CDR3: TGTGCCTGGAGTTCCGGACAGGGTTATGGCTACACCTTC.

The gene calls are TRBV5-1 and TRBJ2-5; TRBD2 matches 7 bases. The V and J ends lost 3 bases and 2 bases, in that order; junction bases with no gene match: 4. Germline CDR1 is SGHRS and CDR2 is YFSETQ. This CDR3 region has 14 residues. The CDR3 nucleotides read TGCGCCAGCAGCTACCAGCGGGGACAAGAGACCCAGTACTTC. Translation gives CASSYQRGQETQYF.

The CDR3 protein is CASSYSPGQNYGYTF. CDR3 bases: TGTGCCAGCAGTTACTCGCCGGGACAGAACTATGGCTACACCTTC. The rearrangement joins TRBV6-5 to TRBJ1-2; TRBD1 agrees at 7 bases. Germline lookup yields CDR1 MNHEY and CDR2 SVGAGI. Trimming cost V 0 bases and J 2 bases; bases outside gene matches: 3. This CDR3 has 15 amino acids.